This T cell receptor beta chain appears in the sequencing data of a study of blood T cell repertoires in COVID-19 (dated by TCRdb to the early 2020s). General notes on the study: Collaborator samples came from the United States, Italy and Spain and covered acute and convalescent phases of COVID-19. The prospective study material was composed of cDNA or gDNA derived from T cells, B-cell-depleted T cells, or PBMCs. Subjects who had been exposed to COVID-19, were actively infected with it, or had recovered from it provided the deeply sampled blood TCRbeta repertoires that made up the dataset. A freely available public database, intended as a resource for researchers studying the immune response to SARS-CoV-2, is where the repertoires were released. Samples came from the ongoing ImmuneRACE study (first 160 participants) plus 1,254 subjects from 6 global collaborators. A de-identified subject ID, COVID-19 status, age in years and sex were almost always included in the sample metadata. Where available, HLA class I and class II types were taken from metadata supplied by the sample provider and were not determined by assay-based typing.

Whole blood was collected in K2EDTA tubes by collaborating institutions according to the institutions' own protocols. Collaborator samples were shipped for TCRbeta analysis as frozen whole blood, isolated PBMCs, or DNA extracted from either sample type. General conclusions and limits of the study: The amount of clinical and demographic metadata varied by source and participant and was provided uncurated.

Note on this clone: Its antigen is still unknown. No quality values exist for individual bases; no much larger clone is one base distant.

TCRbeta CDR3 regions were amplified from genomic DNA using the immunoSEQ Assay, a bias-controlled multiplex PCR. In the authors' own workflow: The number of nucleated cells in each sample was estimated by amplification of reference gene primers within the assay. Sequence reads were collapsed and filtered to measure the absolute abundance of every unique TCRbeta CDR3 rearrangement. For each sample, productive Simpson clonality was calculated by taking the square root of Simpson's diversity index across productive rearrangements. Held by TCRdb, this immuneACCESS table contains in-frame sequences only and omits some clones. Under half of the omission traces to an unresolved V gene where checked; the cause of the rest is unknown. V and J calls and clone size are given by that table; D and trimming were obtained from the DNA. This sample holds over 55,000 clones; 87% were observed only once. In total, the top ten clones hold 5.2% of the sample.

The CDR3 covers 12 residues, taking in both the cysteine and the phenylalanine. Solely the CDR3 DNA is kept, with 36 bases framed from the first base. The sequenced sample was peripheral blood. The TCR sequence derives from a man over 45 with active COVID-19. The rearranged segments are TRBV21-1 and TRBJ2-7; the DNA was not used to check the table's D call, TRBD2. TRBV21-1 is designated a pseudogene. The CDR3 protein sequence reads: CASSKGLYEQYF. The DNA sequence is as follows: TGTGCCAGCAGCAAAGGACTCTACGAGCAGTACTTC.